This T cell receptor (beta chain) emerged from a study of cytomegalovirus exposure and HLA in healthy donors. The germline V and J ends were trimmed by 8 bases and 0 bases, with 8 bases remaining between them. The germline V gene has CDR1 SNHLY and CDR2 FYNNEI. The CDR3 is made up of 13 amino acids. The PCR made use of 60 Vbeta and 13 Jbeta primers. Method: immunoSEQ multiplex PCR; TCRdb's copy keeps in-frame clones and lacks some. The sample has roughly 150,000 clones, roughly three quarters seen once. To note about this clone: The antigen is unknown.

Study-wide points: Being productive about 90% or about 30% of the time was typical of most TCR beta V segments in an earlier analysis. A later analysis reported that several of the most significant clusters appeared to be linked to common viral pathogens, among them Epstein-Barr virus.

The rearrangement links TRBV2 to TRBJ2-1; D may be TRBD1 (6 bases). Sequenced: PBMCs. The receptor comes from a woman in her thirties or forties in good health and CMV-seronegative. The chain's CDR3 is CASGTISYNEQFF. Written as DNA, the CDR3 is TGTGCCAGCGGGACAATCTCCTACAATGAGCAGTTCTTC.